The rows below give T cell receptor beta chains drawn from one sample of a study of regulatory T cells in long-lasting Graves disease. Each CDR3 protein gets one entry after TCRdb re-called the multiplex PCR reads with MiXCR. The sample lists approximately 290,000 distinct CDR3 sequences, roughly a fifth occurring once. Material: peripheral blood mononuclear cells (PBMCs), obtained when the disease was refractory, from a patient treated with antithyroid drugs. The receptors come from a female donor with Graves disease. CDR3s include the opening cysteine and the closing phenylalanine or tryptophan. Fields, in order: D gene, clone size, V gene, J gene, CDR3 DNA, CDR3 protein. A D gene is named only where the DNA matches it firmly. Size values are once, few and many counts, or a class for expanded clones, and some rows have none.

d_gene: TRBD1; abundance: .; v_gene: TRBV7-9; j_gene: TRBJ1-4; CDR3nt: TGTGCCAGCAGCTCTCGAACAGGGGGAGGTGAAAAACCGTTTTTT; CDR3aa: CASSSRTGGGEKPFF
d_gene: TRBD1; abundance: many; v_gene: TRBV11-2; j_gene: TRBJ2-7; CDR3nt: TGTGCCAGCAGCTTAGCCCGGACAGGGTTGAGCTACGAGCAGTACTTC; CDR3aa: CASSLARTGLSYEQYF
d_gene: TRBD2; abundance: few; v_gene: TRBV11-2; j_gene: TRBJ2-2; CDR3nt: TGTGCCAGCAGCTTCACTAGCGGGCCTCTAAACACCGGGGAGCTGTTTTTT; CDR3aa: CASSFTSGPLNTGELFF
d_gene: .; abundance: many; v_gene: TRBV25-1; j_gene: TRBJ1-2; CDR3nt: TGTGCCAGCAGTGAATCGAGGGCGCGTGGCTACACCTTC; CDR3aa: CASSESRARGYTF
d_gene: TRBD1; abundance: .; v_gene: TRBV5-1; j_gene: TRBJ2-7; CDR3nt: TGCGCCAGCAGCCTGGAGGTCGGGACAGGGGTGGGGGAGCAGTACTTC; CDR3aa: CASSLEVGTGVGEQYF
d_gene: .; abundance: few; v_gene: TRBV2; j_gene: TRBJ2-7; CDR3nt: TGTGCCTACCGGGCGGCGGACTCACCCTACGAGCAGTACTTC; CDR3aa: CAYRAADSPYEQYF
d_gene: TRBD2; abundance: few; v_gene: TRBV14; j_gene: TRBJ2-7; CDR3nt: TGTGCCAGCAGCCACGGACTAGCGGGACAGCAGTACTTC; CDR3aa: CASSHGLAGQQYF
d_gene: .; abundance: many; v_gene: TRBV12-3/TRBV12-4; j_gene: TRBJ1-2; CDR3nt: TGTGCCAGCAGAGTACGGGACAATTCCGACTATGGCTACACCTTC; CDR3aa: CASRVRDNSDYGYTF
d_gene: TRBD2; abundance: .; v_gene: TRBV9; j_gene: TRBJ2-2; CDR3nt: TGTGCCAGCAGCGTAGCTGGGCCGGGACTAGCGACCGGGGAGCTGTTTTTT; CDR3aa: CASSVAGPGLATGELFF
d_gene: TRBD2; abundance: few; v_gene: TRBV5-1; j_gene: TRBJ2-2; CDR3nt: TGCGCCAGCACTGGGACTAGCGCGAACACCGGGGAGCTGTTTTTT; CDR3aa: CASTGTSANTGELFF
d_gene: TRBD1; abundance: few; v_gene: TRBV20-1; j_gene: TRBJ2-7; CDR3nt: TGCAGTGCTAGTGTGACAGGGCGCCCCTACGAGCAGTACTTC; CDR3aa: CSASVTGRPYEQYF
d_gene: .; abundance: many; v_gene: TRBV15; j_gene: TRBJ1-2; CDR3nt: TGTGCCACCAGCAGAGGCGTCGCTGCCCCTAACTATGGCTACACCTTC; CDR3aa: CATSRGVAAPNYGYTF
d_gene: .; abundance: .; v_gene: TRBV4-2; j_gene: TRBJ1-3; CDR3nt: TGTGCCAGCAGCCAAGATCCTCCGGGACACCTCTCTGGAAACACCATATATTTT; CDR3aa: CASSQDPPGHLSGNTIYF
d_gene: TRBD1; abundance: few; v_gene: TRBV7-9; j_gene: TRBJ2-7; CDR3nt: TGTGCCAGCAGCCACTACTCGACAGGGAAGTCCTACGAGCAGTACTTC; CDR3aa: CASSHYSTGKSYEQYF
d_gene: TRBD1; abundance: .; v_gene: TRBV2; j_gene: TRBJ1-1; CDR3nt: TGTGCCAGCAGTGCGGGGGGACAGATGAACACTGAAGCTTTCTTT; CDR3aa: CASSAGGQMNTEAFF
d_gene: .; abundance: many; v_gene: TRBV29-1; j_gene: TRBJ2-6; CDR3nt: TGCAGCGTTGAAGATCTCTCTGGGGCCAACGTCCTGACTTTC; CDR3aa: CSVEDLSGANVLTF
d_gene: .; abundance: many; v_gene: TRBV6-1; j_gene: TRBJ1-2; CDR3nt: TGTGCCAGCAGCGCTGGACAGCGCTATGGCTACACCTTC; CDR3aa: CASSAGQRYGYTF
d_gene: TRBD1; abundance: .; v_gene: TRBV5-4; j_gene: TRBJ2-1; CDR3nt: TGTGCGGTATTGACAGGGGGCAATGAGCAGTTCTTC; CDR3aa: CAVLTGGNEQFF
d_gene: .; abundance: few; v_gene: TRBV4-2; j_gene: TRBJ2-7; CDR3nt: TGTGCCAGCAGCCAAGAAGGGGGGGGGACTCGGAACTACGAGCAGTACTTC; CDR3aa: CASSQEGGGTRNYEQYF
d_gene: .; abundance: many; v_gene: TRBV10-3; j_gene: TRBJ1-2; CDR3nt: TGTGCCGTCTTGTGGGCAGGGGCTGGCTACACCTTC; CDR3aa: CAVLWAGAGYTF
d_gene: .; abundance: .; v_gene: TRBV6-1; j_gene: TRBJ1-1; CDR3nt: TGTGCCAGCAGCCCATTTGAGGACAAAACCGAAGCTTTCTTT; CDR3aa: CASSPFEDKTEAFF
d_gene: TRBD1; abundance: .; v_gene: TRBV5-1; j_gene: TRBJ2-2; CDR3nt: TGCGCCAGCAGCGCGGCCGGAGGGACAGGGATCACCGGGGAGCTGTTTTTT; CDR3aa: CASSAAGGTGITGELFF
d_gene: TRBD1; abundance: .; v_gene: TRBV6-2/TRBV6-3; j_gene: TRBJ1-5; CDR3nt: TGTGCCAGCAGTTTTGCAACCGGGACAGGGGGCGGTCAGCCCCAGCATTTT; CDR3aa: CASSFATGTGGGQPQHF
d_gene: TRBD2; abundance: many; v_gene: TRBV27; j_gene: TRBJ2-7; CDR3nt: TGTGCCAGCAGTTTATGGGGGACTAGCGGGTACGAGCAGTACTTC; CDR3aa: CASSLWGTSGYEQYF
d_gene: TRBD2; abundance: .; v_gene: TRBV10-2; j_gene: TRBJ2-5; CDR3nt: TGCGCCAGCTGCCCCTCGAGACTAGCTCAAGAGACCCAGTACTTC; CDR3aa: CASCPSRLAQETQYF
d_gene: .; abundance: few; v_gene: TRBV6-1; j_gene: TRBJ2-2; CDR3nt: TGTGCCAGCAGGCGGGGAACGAACACCGGGGAGCTGTTTTTT; CDR3aa: CASRRGTNTGELFF
d_gene: .; abundance: many; v_gene: TRBV7-2; j_gene: TRBJ2-7; CDR3nt: TGTGCCAGCAGCTTAGTCGCGGACTACTCCTACGAGCAGTACTTC; CDR3aa: CASSLVADYSYEQYF
d_gene: TRBD1; abundance: many; v_gene: TRBV28; j_gene: TRBJ1-1; CDR3nt: TGTGCCAGCAGTCCCGGGACAGGGGCAAGCACTGAAGCTTTCTTT; CDR3aa: CASSPGTGASTEAFF
d_gene: TRBD1; abundance: few; v_gene: TRBV7-9; j_gene: TRBJ2-2; CDR3nt: TGTGCCAGCAGCAGGGACAGGCTTGACACCGGGGAGCTGTTTTTT; CDR3aa: CASSRDRLDTGELFF
d_gene: .; abundance: .; v_gene: TRBV7-2; j_gene: TRBJ1-2; CDR3nt: TGTGCCAGCAGCTCAATGGGTGGGGTTTCGAACTATGGCTACACCTTC; CDR3aa: CASSSMGGVSNYGYTF
d_gene: .; abundance: many; v_gene: TRBV20-1; j_gene: TRBJ2-5; CDR3nt: TGCAGTGCCACGACAAGGGAGACGGGAGAGCAAGAGACCCAGTACTTC; CDR3aa: CSATTRETGEQETQYF
d_gene: .; abundance: few; v_gene: TRBV20-1; j_gene: TRBJ2-7; CDR3nt: TGCAGTGCTAGTGGCAGCACCTACGAGCAGTACTTC; CDR3aa: CSASGSTYEQYF
d_gene: .; abundance: many; v_gene: TRBV7-2; j_gene: TRBJ2-7; CDR3nt: TGTGCCAGCAGAGCTACCGGGGCCTACGAGCAGTACTTC; CDR3aa: CASRATGAYEQYF
d_gene: TRBD2; abundance: many; v_gene: TRBV5-1; j_gene: TRBJ2-4; CDR3nt: TGCGCCAGCAGCTTCCTCGGGACTAGCGGTCCAGGATACATTCAGTACTTC; CDR3aa: CASSFLGTSGPGYIQYF
d_gene: TRBD1; abundance: .; v_gene: TRBV9; j_gene: TRBJ2-3; CDR3nt: TGTGCCAGCAGCCCTCCAGGACAGGGGCCAGATACGCAGTATTTT; CDR3aa: CASSPPGQGPDTQYF
d_gene: .; abundance: many; v_gene: TRBV27; j_gene: TRBJ1-1; CDR3nt: TGTGCCAGCAGTTTTGACAAAAGGACTGAAGCTTTCTTT; CDR3aa: CASSFDKRTEAFF
d_gene: .; abundance: many; v_gene: TRBV28; j_gene: TRBJ2-5; CDR3nt: TGTGCCAGCAGTTCCCATCCAGAGACCCAGTACTTC; CDR3aa: CASSSHPETQYF
d_gene: .; abundance: .; v_gene: TRBV3-1; j_gene: TRBJ2-3; CDR3nt: TGTGCCAGCAGCCAAACACGGTCAGGGTATAAAGGAGATACGCAGTATTTT; CDR3aa: CASSQTRSGYKGDTQYF